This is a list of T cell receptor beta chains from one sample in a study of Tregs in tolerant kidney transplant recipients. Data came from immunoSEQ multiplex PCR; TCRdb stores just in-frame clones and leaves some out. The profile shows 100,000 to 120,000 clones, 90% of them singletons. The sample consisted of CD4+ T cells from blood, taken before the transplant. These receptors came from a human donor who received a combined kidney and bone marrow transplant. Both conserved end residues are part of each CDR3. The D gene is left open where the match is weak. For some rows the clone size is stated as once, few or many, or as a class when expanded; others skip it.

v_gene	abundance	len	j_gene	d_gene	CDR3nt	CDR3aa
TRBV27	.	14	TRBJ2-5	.	TGTGCCAGCAGTTTATTCAGGCAGAGCGAGACCCAGTACTTC	CASSLFRQSETQYF
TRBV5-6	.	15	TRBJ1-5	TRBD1	TGTGCCAGCAGCGGAGGGACAGGGGGAGAGCAGCCCCAGCATTTT	CASSGGTGGEQPQHF
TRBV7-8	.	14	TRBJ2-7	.	TGTGCCAGCAGCTTTGGGCAGGCCATCTACGAGCAGTACTTC	CASSFGQAIYEQYF
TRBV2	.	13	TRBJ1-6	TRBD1	TGTGCCAGCTGCGGGACAGGGGATTCACCCCTCCACTTT	CASCGTGDSPLHF
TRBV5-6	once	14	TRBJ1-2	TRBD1	TGTGCCAGCAGCCCTAGGACAGGTGTCTATGGCTACACCTTC	CASSPRTGVYGYTF
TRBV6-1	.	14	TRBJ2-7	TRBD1	TGTGCCAGCGGACTAAGGACAGGGCTCGACGAGCAGTACTTC	CASGLRTGLDEQYF
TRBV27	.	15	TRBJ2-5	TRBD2	TGTGCCAGCAGGTGGACTAGCGCGAAACAAGAGACCCAGTACTTC	CASRWTSAKQETQYF
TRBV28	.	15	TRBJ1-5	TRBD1	TGTGCCAGCAGTCCCCGGGACAGGCCCAATCAGCCCCAGCATTTT	CASSPRDRPNQPQHF
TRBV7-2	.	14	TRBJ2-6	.	TGTGCCAGCAGCTTTGGACAGACTCGGAACGTCCTGACTTTC	CASSFGQTRNVLTF
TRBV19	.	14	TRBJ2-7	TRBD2	TGTGCCAGTAGTGGGACTAGCGGGCTGGGTGAGCAGTACTTC	CASSGTSGLGEQYF
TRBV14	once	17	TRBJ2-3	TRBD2	TGTGCCAGCAGCCAGGCCCTGAGGCTAGCGGGGCCAGATACGCAGTATTTT	CASSQALRLAGPDTQYF
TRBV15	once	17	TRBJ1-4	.	TGTGCCACCAGCAGAGAGGCCCCAATTGCAACTAATGAAAAACTGTTTTTT	CATSREAPIATNEKLFF
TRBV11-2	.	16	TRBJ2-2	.	TGTGCCAGCAGCATAGACAGATTGGCGAACACCGGGGAGCTGTTTTTT	CASSIDRLANTGELFF
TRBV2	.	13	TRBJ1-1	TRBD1	TGTGCCAGCAGTGCAGACAGGGGCACTGAAGCTTTCTTT	CASSADRGTEAFF
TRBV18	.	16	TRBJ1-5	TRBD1	TGTGCCAGCTCACCAGGACAGGGGATCGTCAATCAGCCCCAGCATTTT	CASSPGQGIVNQPQHF
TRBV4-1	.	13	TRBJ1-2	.	TGCGCCAGCAGCCAAGTCGGGAGAGTCGGCTACACCTTC	CASSQVGRVGYTF
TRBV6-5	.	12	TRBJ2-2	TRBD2	TGTGCCAGCAGTCCACTAGCGGGAGGGCTGTTTTTT	CASSPLAGGLFF
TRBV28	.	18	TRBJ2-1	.	TGTGCCAGCAGTCCAAGATTGTTCAGGGGAAGCTCCTACAATGAGCAGTTCTTC	CASSPRLFRGSSYNEQFF
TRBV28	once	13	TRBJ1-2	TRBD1	TGTGCCAGCAGTTTGGGGACAGACTATGGCTACACCTTC	CASSLGTDYGYTF
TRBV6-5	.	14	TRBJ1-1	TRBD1	TGTGCCAGCACTCGGACAGGGGGATGGACTGAAGCTTTCTTT	CASTRTGGWTEAFF
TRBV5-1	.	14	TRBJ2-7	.	TGCGCCAGCAGTCCCCTCGGGGGTTTCTACGAGCAGTACTTC	CASSPLGGFYEQYF
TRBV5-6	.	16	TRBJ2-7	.	TGTGCCAGCAGCTCGACCCGGAAGGGGGTCTCCTACGAGCAGTACTTC	CASSSTRKGVSYEQYF
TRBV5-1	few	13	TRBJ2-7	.	TGCGCCAGCAGCGAGGGACAACTCGAAAGGCAGTACTTC	CASSEGQLERQYF
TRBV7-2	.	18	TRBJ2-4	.	TGTGCCAGCAGCTTGACGGGGTCGGATGCACCCTTAGGAAACATTCAGTACTTC	CASSLTGSDAPLGNIQYF
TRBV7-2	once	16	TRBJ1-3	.	TGTGCCAGCAGCTTATCCGCGGGGGGCTCTGGAAACACCATATATTTT	CASSLSAGGSGNTIYF
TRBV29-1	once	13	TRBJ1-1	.	TGCAGCGTTGATCGAGGCGGCAGCGGTGAAGCTTTCTTT	CSVDRGGSGEAFF
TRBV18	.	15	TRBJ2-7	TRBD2	TGTGCCAGCTCACCCCACGCGGGGACTATGGACGAGCAGTACTTC	CASSPHAGTMDEQYF
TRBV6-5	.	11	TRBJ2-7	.	TGTGCCAGCAGTTACCTCCTGGAGCAGTACTTC	CASSYLLEQYF
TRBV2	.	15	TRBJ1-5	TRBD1	TGTGCCAGCAGTGAAGATGACAGGGGCAATCAGCCCCAGCATTTT	CASSEDDRGNQPQHF
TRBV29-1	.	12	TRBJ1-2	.	TGCAGCGCCGCGCAGGGGAACTATGGCTACACCTTC	CSAAQGNYGYTF
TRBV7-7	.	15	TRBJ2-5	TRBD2	TGTGCCAGCAGCTTAGACGGGAGGGGGCAAGAGACCCAGTACTTC	CASSLDGRGQETQYF
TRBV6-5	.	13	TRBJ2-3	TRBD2	TGTGCCAGCAGTCTAGCGGGAACAGATACGCAGTATTTT	CASSLAGTDTQYF
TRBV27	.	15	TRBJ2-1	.	TGTGCCAGCAGCTCCTTTGGTGAGGGATACAATGAGCAGTTCTTC	CASSSFGEGYNEQFF
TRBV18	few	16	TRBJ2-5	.	TGTGCCAGCTCACCATATCAACCAACTGTTCAAGAGACCCAGTACTTC	CASSPYQPTVQETQYF
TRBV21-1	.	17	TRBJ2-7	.	TGTGCCAGCAGCAAACCCCAGGGGGGACGGGGCGCCTACGAGCAGTACTTC	CASSKPQGGRGAYEQYF
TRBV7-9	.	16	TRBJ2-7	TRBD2	TGTGCCAGCAGCTTAGTGGGCAAGCGGGAGGACTACGAGCAGTACTTC	CASSLVGKREDYEQYF
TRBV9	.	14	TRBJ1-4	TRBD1	TGTGCCAGCAGCGGGGGACAGATTAATGAAAAACTGTTTTTT	CASSGGQINEKLFF
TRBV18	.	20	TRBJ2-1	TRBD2	TGTGCCAGCTCCGAATCCTTCGGGACTAGCGGGAGATCAGGACGATTCGAGCAGTTCTTC	CASSESFGTSGRSGRFEQFF
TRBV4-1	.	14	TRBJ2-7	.	TGCGCCAGCAGCCAAGCGGTCAGGGGATACGAGCAGTACTTC	CASSQAVRGYEQYF
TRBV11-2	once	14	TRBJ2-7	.	TGTGCCAGCAGCCTCGGGGGATGGTCCTACGAGCAGTACTTC	CASSLGGWSYEQYF
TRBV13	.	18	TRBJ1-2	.	TGTGCCAGCAGCCCGGCCAGGGGAATGAGGGCAGGGAAGTATGGCTACACCTTC	CASSPARGMRAGKYGYTF
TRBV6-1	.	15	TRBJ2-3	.	TGTGCCAGCAGTGAAGACCGGGGTGTTCCAGATACGCAGTATTTT	CASSEDRGVPDTQYF